This TCR beta chain came from a study of T cells in Graves' hyperthyroidism and ophthalmopathy. Study-wide findings and caveats: Also found in blood were most expanded thyroid clonotypes above 0.001. The model predicted ophthalmopathy a median about 6.6 months before onset.

In regard to this clonotype: The target antigen is unknown.

Those with hyperthyroidism were 18 to 65 years old, newly diagnosed, and ill for under 2 months. Uncontrolled infection, other autoimmune disease, pregnancy or lactation led to exclusion. The CDR3 has 13 residues. The germline V and J ends were trimmed by 5 bases and 3 bases, with 11 bases remaining between them. Germline assignment: CDR1 SGHAT and CDR2 FQDESV (reference sequence). RNA transcripts served as the template for amplifying TCR beta CDR3 regions. The primer set for the first-round RT-PCR of the TCR CDR3 was HTBI. TCRdb recomputed calls from the multiplex PCR reads with MiXCR, one row per CDR3 protein. Of approximately 330,000 distinct CDR3 sequences listed, around a sixth are singletons.

The sample consisted of blood. This clonotype originated in a woman aged 45-65 years with Graves' hyperthyroidism. The chain is built from TRBV11-1 and TRBJ2-7; D is uncertain. CDR3 sequence: CASSPRPDYEQYV. The CDR3 DNA is TGTGCCAGCAGCCCCCGACCCGACTACGAGCAGTACGTC.